These 14 T cell receptor beta chains were sequenced from one sample in a study of T-cell reconstitution after alpha-beta-depleted transplantation in children. TCRbeta library preparation incorporated unique molecular identifiers. TCRdb analysed the PCR reads with MiXCR anew, one entry per CDR3 protein. Among 780,000 or so distinct CDR3 sequences listed, less than 20% were seen once. The specimen comprised PBMCs, mostly from graft donor cells, sampled 360 days after TCRalphabeta/CD19-depleted stem cell transplant. All receptors come from a male patient between 10 and 17 years old who had a stem cell transplant for acute lymphoblastic leukemia, so the T cells may come from the graft donor.

This clonotype was seen a few times. CDR3 loop: CASSGWTSGKQFF. The CDR3 DNA is TGTGCCAGCAGTGGCTGGACTAGCGGGAAGCAGTTCTTC. The chain joins TRBV6-4 to TRBJ2-1, with 12 bases fitting TRBD2. This CDR3 has 13 residues. Germline loops: CDR1 MRHNA, CDR2 SNTAGT. With 4 bases clipped from V and 11 bases from J, the junction kept 3 bases outside the gene matches.

The rearrangement joins TRBV6-1 to TRBJ1-5; D possibly corresponds to TRBD1 (5 bases). CDR3 length equals 15 residues. V lost 6 bases and J 2 bases, leaving 14 bases between the germline ends. Looked up from germline, CDR1 is MNHNS and CDR2 is SASEGT. The CDR3 sequence is CASRLDMGRNQPQHF. CDR3 DNA: TGTGCCAGCAGACTGGACATGGGACGCAATCAGCCCCAGCATTTT.

This chain uses TRBV19 with TRBJ2-7, with TRBD2 matching 7 bases. There are 14 residues in the CDR3. J lost 3 bases, V lost 2 bases, and 4 bases had no gene match. Germline V gives CDR1 LNHDA, CDR2 SQIVND (reference sequence). The CDR3 is CASSISGIYYEQYF. The DNA of the CDR3 is TGTGCCAGTAGTATAAGCGGGATTTACTACGAGCAGTACTTC.

The V gene is TRBV20-1, the J gene TRBJ2-7; no clear D gene. V lost 7 bases to trimming and J lost 1 base, with 17 bases between them. The germline CDR1 and CDR2 sequences are DFQATT and SNEGSKA (reference sequence). The CDR3 consists of 14 residues. This CDR3 reads CSVNPVGPSYEQYF. The CDR3 region has the DNA TGCAGTGTTAACCCCGTGGGCCCATCCTACGAGCAGTACTTC.

This chain connects TRBV20-1 to TRBJ2-4; D gene ambiguous. In germline, CDR1 is DFQATT, CDR2 SNEGSKA (reference sequence). V dropped 5 bases and J dropped 0 bases, with 11 bases sitting between them. The CDR3 contains 14 residues. This chain's CDR3 is CSAGPGLAKNIQYF. CDR3 nucleotide sequence: TGCAGTGCTGGACCGGGTCTAGCCAAAAACATTCAGTACTTC.

This sequence joins TRBV5-1 and TRBJ2-1; 10 nucleotides match TRBD2. The V gene's germline CDR1 is SGHRS and CDR2 YFSETQ. This CDR3 has 15 amino acids. V shed 3 bases, J shed 12 bases, and the junction held 12 bases outside the gene matches. CDR3: CASSSEREGRMAQFF. CDR3 nucleotides: TGCGCCAGCAGCTCCGAGCGGGAGGGCCGAATGGCGCAGTTCTTC. The full variable domain, with the rest looked up from reference TRBV5-1 and TRBJ2-1, is KAGVTQTPRYLIKTRGQQVTLSCSPISGHRSVSWYQQTPGQGLQFLFEYFSETQRNKGNFPGRFSGRQFSNSRSEMNVSTLELGDSALYLCASSSEREGRMAQFFGPGTRLTVL.

In its sample, this clonotype was seen a few times. The chain links TRBV5-1 to TRBJ2-7, with D perhaps TRBD1 (5 bases). The CDR3 is 14 residues long. With 1 base removed from V and 2 bases from J, the gap between germline ends came to 10 bases. Germline CDR1 and CDR2: SGHRS and YFSETQ. In DNA form, the CDR3 reads TGCGCCAGCAGCTTGATTGGACACCCCTACGAGCAGTACTTC. Translating it yields CASSLIGHPYEQYF.

The chain links TRBV10-3 to TRBJ2-7; no firm D call. CDR3 size: 15 residues. Between the trimmed V and J ends, which lost 0 bases and 3 bases, there was a span of 12 bases. Germline CDR1 and CDR2: ENHRY and SYGVKD. The CDR3 DNA reads as TGTGCCATCAGTGAGTCACCTCCTTTAATCTACGAGCAGTACTTC. It is translated as CAISESPPLIYEQYF.

The chain carries TRBV5-1 and TRBJ2-1; D uncertain. Trimming took 4 bases from V and 0 from J, leaving 17 bases between them. The CDR3 loop spans 17 amino acids. In germline, CDR1 is SGHRS, CDR2 YFSETQ. CDR3 sequence: CASSPGGMGYSYNEQFF. In nucleotides, the CDR3 is TGCGCCAGCAGCCCGGGCGGAATGGGCTACTCCTACAATGAGCAGTTCTTC.

CDR3 protein: CASSVGSGRSDEQYF. CDR3 in DNA: TGTGCCAGCAGCGTAGGAAGCGGGAGATCGGACGAGCAGTACTTC. J is TRBJ2-7 and V is TRBV9, with TRBD2 matching over 8 bases. Unmatched junction bases numbered 7, after V lost 0 bases and J lost 5 bases. Germline V gene lookup returns CDR1 SGDLS and CDR2 YYNGEE. CDR3 length equals 15 residues.

The chain links TRBV4-1 to TRBJ1-2; D remains unclear. From germline, CDR1 is MGHRA and CDR2 YSYEKL. The CDR3 spans 16 residues. Trimming removed 0 bases from V and 4 bases from J, with 15 bases in between. CDR3 sequence: CASSQDRSEAGYGYTF. The CDR3 DNA reads TGCGCCAGCAGCCAAGATCGCAGTGAAGCGGGCTATGGCTACACCTTC.

V gene TRBV29-1 combines with J gene TRBJ1-2; tentative D call: TRBD1 (6 bases). Germline V gives CDR1 SQVTM, CDR2 ANQGSEA. V gave up 3 bases and J gave up 8 bases, with 13 bases separating them. The CDR3 is 12 amino acids. This chain's CDR3 is CSVDGRGRGYTF. The CDR3 DNA is TGCAGCGTTGATGGCAGGGGCCGGGGCTACACCTTC.

The J gene is TRBJ2-1, the V gene TRBV29-1; D remains unclear. The CDR3 length is 15 residues. V gave up 2 bases and J gave up 6 bases, with 17 bases separating them. The germline V gene encodes CDR1 SQVTM and CDR2 ANQGSEA. The CDR3 coding sequence is TGCAGCGTTGAATTTGGCCGTTCATATTCCAATGAGCAGTTCTTC. Translated, it gives CSVEFGRSYSNEQFF.

This clonotype was picked up a small number of times. The chain carries TRBV7-9 and TRBJ2-5; D possibly corresponds to TRBD2 (6 bases). Looked up from germline, CDR1 is SEHNR and CDR2 is FQNEAQ (reference sequence). The CDR3 runs 15 residues. V was cut by 5 bases and J by 5 bases, with 18 bases left in between. The CDR3 sequence: CASSPWDGGRETQYF. The CDR3 DNA reads as TGTGCCAGCAGCCCCTGGGACGGAGGGCGGGAGACCCAGTACTTC.